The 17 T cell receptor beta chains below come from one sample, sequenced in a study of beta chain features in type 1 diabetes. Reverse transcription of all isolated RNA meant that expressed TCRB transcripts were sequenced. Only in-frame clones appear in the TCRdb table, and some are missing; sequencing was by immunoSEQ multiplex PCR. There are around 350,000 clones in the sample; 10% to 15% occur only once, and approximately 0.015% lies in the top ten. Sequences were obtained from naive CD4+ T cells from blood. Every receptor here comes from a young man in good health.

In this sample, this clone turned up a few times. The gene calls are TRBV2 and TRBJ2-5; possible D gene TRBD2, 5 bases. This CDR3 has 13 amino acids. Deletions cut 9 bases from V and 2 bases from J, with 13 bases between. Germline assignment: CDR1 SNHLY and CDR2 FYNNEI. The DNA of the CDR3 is TGTGCCAGACGCGCCGGGGAACAAGAGACCCAGTACTTC. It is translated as CARRAGEQETQYF.

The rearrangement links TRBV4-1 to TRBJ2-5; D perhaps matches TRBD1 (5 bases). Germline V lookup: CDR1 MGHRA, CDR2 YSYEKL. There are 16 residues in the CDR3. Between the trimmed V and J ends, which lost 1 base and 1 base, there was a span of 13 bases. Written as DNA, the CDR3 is TGCGCCAGCAGCCAAGGGCAGGGTCCTGTCCAAGAGACCCAGTACTTC. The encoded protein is CASSQGQGPVQETQYF.

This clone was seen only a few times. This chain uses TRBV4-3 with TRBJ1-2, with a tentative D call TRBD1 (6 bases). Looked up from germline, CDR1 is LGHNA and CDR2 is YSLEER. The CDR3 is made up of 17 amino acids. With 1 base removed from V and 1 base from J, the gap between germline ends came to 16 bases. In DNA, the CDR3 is TGCGCCAGCAGCCAAGGTTTGGGGGCACTGAATAACTATGGCTACACCTTC. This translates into CASSQGLGALNNYGYTF.

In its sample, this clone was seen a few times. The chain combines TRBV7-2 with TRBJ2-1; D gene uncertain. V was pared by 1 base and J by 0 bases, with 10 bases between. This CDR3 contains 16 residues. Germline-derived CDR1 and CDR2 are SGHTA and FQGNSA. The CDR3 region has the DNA TGTGCCAGCAGCTTAGAATCACTGAGCTCCTACAATGAGCAGTTCTTC. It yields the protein CASSLESLSSYNEQFF.

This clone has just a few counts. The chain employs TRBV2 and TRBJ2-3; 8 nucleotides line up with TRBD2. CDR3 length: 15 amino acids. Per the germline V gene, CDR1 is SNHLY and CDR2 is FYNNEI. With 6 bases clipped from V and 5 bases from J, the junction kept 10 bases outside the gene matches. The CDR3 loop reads CASRSRTSQEDTQYF. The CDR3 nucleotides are TGTGCCAGCAGATCCCGGACTAGCCAGGAAGATACGCAGTATTTT.

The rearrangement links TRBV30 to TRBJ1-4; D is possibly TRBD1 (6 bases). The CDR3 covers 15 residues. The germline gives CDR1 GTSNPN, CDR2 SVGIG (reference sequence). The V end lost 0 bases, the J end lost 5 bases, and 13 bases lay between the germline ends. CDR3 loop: CAWSVLPRGNEKLFF. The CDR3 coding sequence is TGTGCCTGGAGTGTACTGCCAAGGGGGAATGAAAAACTGTTTTTT.

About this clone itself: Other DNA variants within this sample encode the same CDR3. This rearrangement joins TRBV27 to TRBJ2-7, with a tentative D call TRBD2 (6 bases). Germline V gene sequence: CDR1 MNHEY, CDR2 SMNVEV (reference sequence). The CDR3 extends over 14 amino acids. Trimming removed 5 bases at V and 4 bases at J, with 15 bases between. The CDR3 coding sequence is TGTGCCAGCAGTAAGGATCGGGGGAGGTACGAGCAGTACTTC. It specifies CASSKDRGRYEQYF.

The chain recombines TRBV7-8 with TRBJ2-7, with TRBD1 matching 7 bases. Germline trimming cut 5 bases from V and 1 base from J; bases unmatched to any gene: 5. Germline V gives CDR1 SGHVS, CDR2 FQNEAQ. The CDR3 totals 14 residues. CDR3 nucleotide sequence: TGTGCCAGCAGCATTAGGGGACAGTCCTACGAGCAGTACTTC. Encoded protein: CASSIRGQSYEQYF.

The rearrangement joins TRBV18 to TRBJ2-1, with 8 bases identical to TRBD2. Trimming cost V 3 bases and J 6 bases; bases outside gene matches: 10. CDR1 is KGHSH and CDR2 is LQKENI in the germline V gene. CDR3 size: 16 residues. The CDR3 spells CASSPVGGARGNEQFF. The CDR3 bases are TGTGCCAGCTCACCGGTCGGGGGGGCTCGGGGCAATGAGCAGTTCTTC.

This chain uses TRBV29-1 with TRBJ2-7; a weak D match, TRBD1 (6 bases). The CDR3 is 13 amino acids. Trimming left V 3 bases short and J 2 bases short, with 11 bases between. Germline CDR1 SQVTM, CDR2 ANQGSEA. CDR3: CSVETGSTYEQYF. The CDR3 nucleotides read TGCAGCGTTGAGACAGGTTCAACCTACGAGCAGTACTTC.

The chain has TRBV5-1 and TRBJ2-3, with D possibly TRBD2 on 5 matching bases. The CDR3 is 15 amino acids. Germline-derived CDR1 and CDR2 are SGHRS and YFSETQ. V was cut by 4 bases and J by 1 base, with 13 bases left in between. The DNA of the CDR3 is TGCGCCAGCAGCCCCGACGGAGCGGGCACAGATACGCAGTATTTT. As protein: CASSPDGAGTDTQYF.

This CDR3 is CASSPGGGGAFQYF. The DNA of the CDR3 is TGCGCCAGCAGCCCAGGTGGGGGGGGCGCTTTCCAGTATTTT. V and J are TRBV5-1 and TRBJ2-3; weak D call: TRBD2 (7 bases). V was trimmed by 4 bases and J by 12 bases, leaving 21 bases between them. The CDR3 is 14 residues long. Germline V gives CDR1 SGHRS, CDR2 YFSETQ.

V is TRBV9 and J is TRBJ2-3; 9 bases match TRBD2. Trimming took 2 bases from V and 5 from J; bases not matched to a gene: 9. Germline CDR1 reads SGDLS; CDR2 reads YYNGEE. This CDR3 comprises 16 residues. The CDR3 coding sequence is TGTGCCAGCAGCGTGTATGCGGGAGGGCCTCAAGATACGCAGTATTTT. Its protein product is CASSVYAGGPQDTQYF.

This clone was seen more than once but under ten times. The chain's CDR3 is CASSTDRVISYF. Written as DNA, the CDR3 is TGTGCCAGCAGCACGGACAGGGTGATATCGTACTTC. The chain uses TRBV7-9 and TRBJ2-7, with 8 bases lining up with TRBD1. The germline gives CDR1 SEHNR, CDR2 FQNEAQ (reference sequence). CDR3 length: 12 amino acids. V dropped 5 bases and J dropped 12; count of bases not matched to a gene: 9.

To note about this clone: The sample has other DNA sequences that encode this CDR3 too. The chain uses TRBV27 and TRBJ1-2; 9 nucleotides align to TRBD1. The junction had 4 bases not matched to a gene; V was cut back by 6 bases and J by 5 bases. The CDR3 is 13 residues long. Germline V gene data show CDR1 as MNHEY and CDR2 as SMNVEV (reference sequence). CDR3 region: CASSLTGGYGYTF. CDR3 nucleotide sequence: TGTGCCAGCAGCCTGACAGGGGGGTATGGCTACACCTTC.

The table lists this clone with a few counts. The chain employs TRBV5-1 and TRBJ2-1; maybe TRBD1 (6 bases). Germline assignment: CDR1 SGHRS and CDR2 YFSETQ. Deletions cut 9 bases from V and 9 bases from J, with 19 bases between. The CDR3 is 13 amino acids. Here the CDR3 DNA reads TGCGCCACCAGACAGGTGTGGGATACTGAGCAGTTCTTC. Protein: CATRQVWDTEQFF.

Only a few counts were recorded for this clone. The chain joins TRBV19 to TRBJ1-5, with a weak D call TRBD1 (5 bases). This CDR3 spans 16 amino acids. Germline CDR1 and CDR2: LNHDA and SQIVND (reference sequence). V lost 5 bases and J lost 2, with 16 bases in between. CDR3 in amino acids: CASSAFQGMGNQPQHF. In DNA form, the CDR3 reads TGTGCCAGTAGTGCCTTTCAGGGAATGGGCAATCAGCCCCAGCATTTT.